This T cell receptor beta chain was obtained from a study of blood T cell repertoires in COVID-19. Here immunoSEQ multiplex PCR was the method, and the copy in TCRdb shows in-frame clones only, minus some. This table holds fewer than 250,000 clones, roughly four fifths found once. Losses at the gene ends were 5 bases for V and 8 bases for J; bases not matched to a gene: 11. CDR1 and CDR2 (germline): MNHEY, SMNVEV (reference sequence). The CDR3 has 16 amino acids. This clone occurred a few times. The chain recombines TRBV27 with TRBJ1-4; TRBD1 aligns across 10 bases. Sequences were obtained from peripheral blood. This TCR came from a woman aged 45-59 years with acute or convalescent COVID-19. The CDR3, as DNA: TGTGCCAGCAGTACCTTACCCGGGACAGGGGCCGAAAAACTGTTTTTT. Its protein product is CASSTLPGTGAEKLFF.